These 15 T cell receptor beta chains were all obtained from the same sample, sequenced in a study of blood T cell repertoires in COVID-19. Some clones are missing from TCRdb's copy, which holds only in-frame ones; the method was immunoSEQ multiplex PCR. The table includes about 250,000 clones, over 70% detected once. The sequenced sample was peripheral blood. The receptors derive from a man aged 35 to 55 with acute or convalescent COVID-19.

The CDR3 sequence: CASSLLAGRQYF. The CDR3 DNA reads TGTGCCAGCAGCCTACTAGCGGGGAGGCAGTACTTC. This chain links TRBV6-2 or TRBV6-3 with TRBJ2-7; 10 bases are shared with TRBD2. Germline CDR1 and CDR2: MNHEY and SVGEGT. J lost 9 bases, V lost 6 bases, and 5 bases had no gene match. The CDR3 covers 12 residues.

DNA of the CDR3: TGTGCCATCGGGGTTCCTAGCGGAACCTACGAGCAGTACTTC. It specifies CAIGVPSGTYEQYF. This rearrangement joins TRBV10-3 to TRBJ2-7, with 7 bases that match TRBD2. The germline V gene encodes CDR1 ENHRY and CDR2 SYGVKD. CDR3 length: 14 amino acids. V shed 8 bases and J 2 bases; nucleotides not matched to a gene: 9.

This clone came up once. The V call is TRBV10-2, the J call TRBJ2-1; 12 nucleotides agree with TRBD2. V trimming: 7 bases; J trimming: 5 bases; junction bases outside the gene matches: 6. This CDR3 is 15 amino acids long. In germline, CDR1 is WSHSY, CDR2 SAAADI. CDR3 nucleotides: TGCGCCAGCAAAAGGACTAGCGGGGATCACAATGAGCAGTTCTTC. Translating it yields CASKRTSGDHNEQFF.

The CDR3 DNA follows: TGTGCCAGCAGCTTATCCCCCAGAGGGTTAAATTCACCCCTCCACTTT. Translated, it gives CASSLSPRGLNSPLHF. This chain connects TRBV7-3 to TRBJ1-6; D is unclear. The germline V gene encodes CDR1 SGHTA and CDR2 FQGTGA. V lost 2 bases and J 7 bases, leaving 15 bases between the germline ends. This CDR3 comprises 16 residues.

This chain uses TRBV29-1 with TRBJ2-7; TRBD1 agrees at 10 bases. CDR1 is SQVTM and CDR2 is ANQGSEA in the germline V gene. This CDR3 spans 12 amino acids. V was pared by 7 bases and J by 3 bases, with 3 bases of the junction left unmatched. CDR3 coding DNA: TGCAGCGCCGGGACAGGGGTCTACGAGCAGTACTTC. Amino acids: CSAGTGVYEQYF.

The chain couples TRBV2 to TRBJ2-3; 7 bases are shared with TRBD2. Germline V gene lookup returns CDR1 SNHLY and CDR2 FYNNEI. The V segment lost 5 bases and the J segment 5 bases; nucleotides outside the gene matches: 10. CDR3 size: 15 residues. The CDR3 loop reads CASSFRRESEDTQYF. CDR3 in DNA: TGTGCCAGCAGTTTTAGGCGGGAGTCTGAAGATACGCAGTATTTT. The complete variable domain, with remaining parts taken from reference TRBV2 and TRBJ2-3, reads EPEVTQTPSHQVTQMGQEVILRCVPISNHLYFYWYRQILGQKVEFLVSFYNNEISEKSEIFDDQFSVERPDGSNFTLKIRSTKLEDSAMYFCASSFRRESEDTQYFGPGTRLTVL.

V usage is TRBV4-3 and J usage is TRBJ1-3, with D possibly TRBD1 on 5 matching bases. V dropped 0 bases and J dropped 0 bases, with 9 bases sitting between them. Germline V CDR1 and CDR2: LGHNA, YSLEER. CDR3 size: 16 residues. CDR3 in DNA: TGCGCCAGCAGCCAAGAAGGGGATTACTCTGGAAACACCATATATTTT. It specifies CASSQEGDYSGNTIYF.

This clone was seen once. This sequence joins TRBV10-3 and TRBJ2-7, with D maybe TRBD2 (7 bases). The CDR3 contains 15 residues. Trimming took off 0 bases at V and 1 base at J, with 10 bases between the two ends. The V gene's germline CDR1 is ENHRY and CDR2 SYGVKD. CDR3 nucleotide sequence: TGTGCCATCAGTGAGTCGGGGGGGCAGTCCTACGAGCAGTACTTC. As protein: CAISESGGQSYEQYF.

The chain couples TRBV5-1 to TRBJ2-1; 14 bases fit TRBD2. This CDR3 is built from 16 residues. Germline V lookup: CDR1 SGHRS, CDR2 YFSETQ. Germline trimming cut 4 bases from V and 9 bases from J; bases unmatched to any gene: 9. CDR3 in amino acids: CASSPGTSGSFGEQFF. The DNA of the CDR3 is TGCGCCAGCAGCCCGGGGACTAGCGGGAGCTTTGGTGAGCAGTTCTTC.

The V and J genes are TRBV5-1 and TRBJ1-1; possible D gene TRBD1, 5 bases. Trimming took 0 bases from V and 5 from J, leaving 14 bases between them. Germline assignment: CDR1 SGHRS and CDR2 YFSETQ. CDR3 length: 15 residues. DNA for the CDR3: TGCGCCAGCAGCTTGGCCAGGCAGGGTGCTACTGAAGCTTTCTTT. Protein product: CASSLARQGATEAFF.

The V call is TRBV4-3, the J call TRBJ1-1, with 7 bases identical to TRBD1. Germline lookup yields CDR1 LGHNA and CDR2 YSLEER. V gave up 0 bases and J gave up 7 bases; unmatched junction bases: 11. This CDR3 is 16 amino acids long. This chain's CDR3 is CASSQDLGQGDFEAFF. As DNA, the CDR3 is TGCGCCAGCAGCCAAGATCTAGGTCAGGGGGACTTTGAAGCTTTCTTT.

The genes are TRBV20-1 and TRBJ1-2, with D perhaps matching TRBD1 (6 bases). Germline V gene data show CDR1 as DFQATT and CDR2 as SNEGSKA (reference sequence). The ends were cut back, 3 bases at V and 4 bases at J, with 18 bases in the middle. This CDR3 comprises 15 residues. The CDR3: CSASLGQKRAYGYTF. The CDR3 coding sequence is TGCAGTGCTAGTTTAGGACAGAAGAGAGCCTATGGCTACACCTTC.

This clone was picked up one time. The genes are TRBV29-1 and TRBJ2-2; 7 nucleotides match TRBD1. The germline gives CDR1 SQVTM, CDR2 ANQGSEA. Losses at the gene ends were 8 bases for V and 0 bases for J; bases not matched to a gene: 6. The CDR3 covers 14 residues. The CDR3 spells CSSTGDTNTGELFF. Here the CDR3 DNA reads TGCAGCTCAACAGGGGACACGAACACCGGGGAGCTGTTTTTT.

V is TRBV7-9 and J is TRBJ2-1; possibly TRBD1 for D (6 bases). Trimming removed 7 bases at V and 1 base at J, with 20 bases between. The CDR3 runs 17 residues. CDR1 and CDR2 from the germline V gene are SEHNR and FQNEAQ (reference sequence). CDR3 amino acids: CASNSGGGRGSYNEQFF. The CDR3 nucleotides read TGTGCCAGCAACTCAGGTGGAGGCAGGGGATCCTACAATGAGCAGTTCTTC.

To note about this clone: The same CDR3 arises from other DNA sequences in this sample as well. This chain links TRBV5-1 with TRBJ2-2; TRBD2 agrees at 7 bases. The V gene's germline CDR1 is SGHRS and CDR2 YFSETQ. The CDR3 totals 15 residues. V dropped 4 bases and J dropped 2; count of bases not matched to a gene: 5. This CDR3 is CASSPGTTNTGELFF. The CDR3 DNA reads TGCGCCAGCAGCCCCGGGACTACCAACACCGGGGAGCTGTTTTTT.